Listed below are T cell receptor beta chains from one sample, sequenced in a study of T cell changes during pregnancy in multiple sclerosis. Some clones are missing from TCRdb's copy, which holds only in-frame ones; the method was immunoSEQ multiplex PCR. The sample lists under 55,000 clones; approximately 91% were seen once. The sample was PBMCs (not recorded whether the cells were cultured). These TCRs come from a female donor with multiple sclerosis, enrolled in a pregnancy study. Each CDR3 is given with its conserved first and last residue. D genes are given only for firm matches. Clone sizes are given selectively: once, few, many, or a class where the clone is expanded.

CASAPGLNEYRGHEQFF	TGTGCCAGCGCGCCGGGACTAAACGAGTATAGGGGGCATGAGCAGTTCTTC	TRBV11-2	NA	NA	TRBJ2-1	17
CASSIRLAGGYNEQFF	TGTGCCAGCAGCATACGACTAGCGGGAGGCTACAATGAGCAGTTCTTC	TRBV7-2	once	TRBD2	TRBJ2-1	16
CASSVDPGTPSGNTIYF	TGTGCCAGCAGCGTAGATCCAGGGACACCCTCTGGAAACACCATATATTTT	TRBV9	NA	NA	TRBJ1-3	17
CAWRGGQLNTEAFF	TGTGCCTGGAGGGGGGGTCAACTGAACACTGAAGCTTTCTTT	TRBV30	NA	NA	TRBJ1-1	14
CASSFFGQGESGANVLTF	TGTGCCAGCAGCTTTTTCGGACAGGGTGAAAGTGGGGCCAACGTCCTGACTTTC	TRBV7-3	NA	TRBD1	TRBJ2-6	18
CASSPTRSGNTEAFF	TGTGCCAGCAGCCCAACTCGTTCGGGGAACACTGAAGCTTTCTTT	TRBV6-6	NA	NA	TRBJ1-1	15
CASGLKAYEQYF	TGTGCCAGCGGGCTTAAGGCCTACGAGCAGTACTTC	TRBV7-2	once	NA	TRBJ2-7	12
CASSQNKGSSYNEQFF	TGTGCCAGCAGCCAAAATAAGGGCTCTTCCTACAATGAGCAGTTCTTC	TRBV4-2	NA	NA	TRBJ2-1	16
CASSQGTGQNEKLFF	TGCGCCAGCAGCCAAGGGACAGGCCAGAATGAAAAACTGTTTTTT	TRBV4-3	few	TRBD1	TRBJ1-4	15
CASSQQIGPDNEQFF	TGTGCCAGCAGCCAACAAATTGGGCCAGACAATGAGCAGTTCTTC	TRBV4-2	NA	NA	TRBJ2-1	15
CSARDPYEQYF	TGCAGTGCTAGAGATCCCTACGAGCAGTACTTC	TRBV20-1	NA	NA	TRBJ2-7	11
CASSPRLSGTDTQYF	TGTGCCAGCAGCCCCCGACTCTCGGGCACAGATACGCAGTATTTT	TRBV9	NA	NA	TRBJ2-3	15
CASSPESSGPLYEQYF	TGTGCCAGCTCTCCCGAATCTAGCGGTCCCCTTTACGAGCAGTACTTC	TRBV18	NA	TRBD2	TRBJ2-7	16
CASSPRTSGFYEQYF	TGCGCCAGCAGCCCCCGGACTAGCGGGTTTTACGAGCAGTACTTC	TRBV5-1	once	TRBD2	TRBJ2-7	15
CASSQGTGGMTIYEQYF	TGTGCCAGCAGCCAGGGGACAGGGGGCATGACCATATACGAGCAGTACTTC	TRBV5-6	NA	TRBD1	TRBJ2-7	17
CASSYRSGRPQETQYF	TGTGCCAGCAGTTACCGTAGCGGGAGGCCCCAAGAGACCCAGTACTTC	TRBV6-5	NA	TRBD2	TRBJ2-5	16
CASSGTLSYNEQFF	TGTGCCAGCAGCGGGACTCTTTCCTACAATGAGCAGTTCTTC	TRBV7-2	NA	NA	TRBJ2-1	14
CASSLEGALDTIYF	TGCGCCAGCAGCTTGGAAGGGGCCTTGGACACCATATATTTT	TRBV5-1	few	NA	TRBJ1-3	14
CSVTTPPGTSGREETQYF	TGCAGCGTTACCACACCACCCGGGACTAGCGGGAGGGAAGAGACCCAGTACTTC	TRBV29-1	NA	TRBD2	TRBJ2-5	18
CASSNGQNSYGYTF	TGTGCCAGTAGTAACGGACAGAATTCGTATGGCTACACCTTC	TRBV19	NA	NA	TRBJ1-2	14
CASSLFNANTGELFF	TGTGCCAGCAGCTTATTTAACGCGAACACCGGGGAGCTGTTTTTT	TRBV7-3	once	NA	TRBJ2-2	15
CASSLLDGNQPQHF	TGTGCCAGCAGTTTATTAGACGGGAATCAGCCCCAGCATTTT	TRBV28	NA	NA	TRBJ1-5	14
CASRSRVAGESSPGANVLTF	TGTGCCAGCAGGTCCCGGGTAGCGGGAGAGTCTAGCCCTGGGGCCAACGTCCTGACTTTC	TRBV2	NA	TRBD2	TRBJ2-6	20
CASSPSPGQGLLEQYF	TGTGCCAGCAGCCCGAGTCCGGGACAGGGCTTGCTTGAGCAGTACTTC	TRBV11-2	NA	TRBD1	TRBJ2-7	16
CASSLFGYGYTF	TGTGCCAGCAGTTTATTTGGCTATGGCTACACCTTC	TRBV27	NA	NA	TRBJ1-2	12
CASSLVPGLNTEAFF	TGTGCCAGCAGCTTAGTCCCGGGATTGAACACTGAAGCTTTCTTT	TRBV7-9	NA	NA	TRBJ1-1	15
CAISEFGQSSYEQYF	TGTGCCATCAGTGAGTTTGGACAGAGCTCCTACGAGCAGTACTTC	TRBV10-3	few	NA	TRBJ2-7	15
CASSLDPTGRAFF	TGTGCCAGCAGCCTGGACCCGACAGGGAGAGCTTTCTTT	TRBV11-3	NA	TRBD1	TRBJ1-1	13
CASSWGPVYNEQFF	TGTGCCAGTTCCTGGGGACCAGTATACAATGAGCAGTTCTTC	TRBV19	NA	NA	TRBJ2-1	14
CASSPPTSGRFEQFF	TGTGCCAGCAGTCCCCCGACTAGCGGGAGGTTTGAGCAGTTCTTC	TRBV28	NA	TRBD2	TRBJ2-1	15
CASSLAADADNGQYF	TGTGCCAGCAGCTTGGCGGCGGACGCCGATAATGGGCAGTACTTC	TRBV5-4	NA	NA	TRBJ2-7	15
CASSFQGAEQYF	TGTGCCAGCAGCTTCCAGGGGGCCGAGCAGTACTTC	TRBV7-9	NA	TRBD1	TRBJ2-7	12
CASLRASGANVLTF	TGTGCCAGCCTTCGGGCCTCTGGGGCCAACGTCCTGACTTTC	TRBV19	NA	NA	TRBJ2-6	14
CASSELSTDTQYF	TGTGCCAGCAGTGAACTTAGCACAGATACGCAGTATTTT	TRBV6-1	NA	NA	TRBJ2-3	13
CAWSGAGGFYEQYF	TGTGCCTGGAGTGGAGCAGGAGGCTTCTACGAGCAGTACTTC	TRBV30	NA	NA	TRBJ2-7	14
CASSELGPKHEKLFF	TGTGCCAGCAGTGAACTGGGACCGAAACATGAAAAACTGTTTTTT	TRBV6-1	NA	NA	TRBJ1-4	15
CASSLRDKQETQYF	TGTGCCAGCTCACTCCGGGACAAACAAGAGACCCAGTACTTC	TRBV18	NA	NA	TRBJ2-5	14
CASSIRTPSGELFF	TGTGCCAGTAGTATCAGGACACCAAGCGGGGAGCTGTTTTTT	TRBV19	NA	NA	TRBJ2-2	14
CASSPNYGYTF	TGTGCCAGCAGCCCGAACTATGGCTACACCTTC	TRBV5-5	NA	NA	TRBJ1-2	11
CASSFYVQETQYF	TGTGCCAGTAGTTTTTATGTCCAAGAGACCCAGTACTTC	TRBV19	NA	NA	TRBJ2-5	13
CASSGDRAQETQYF	TGTGCCAGCAGTGGAGACAGGGCCCAAGAGACCCAGTACTTC	TRBV2	NA	TRBD1	TRBJ2-5	14
CASDSSGANVLTF	TGTGCCAGCGACAGCTCTGGGGCCAACGTCCTGACTTTC	TRBV6-1	NA	NA	TRBJ2-6	13
CASSPSYSYEQYF	TGTGCCAGCAGCCCTAGCTACTCCTACGAGCAGTACTTC	TRBV7-3	few	NA	TRBJ2-7	13
CASSLGGSGGIQYF	TGTGCCAGCAGCTTAGGAGGTTCCGGAGGCATTCAGTACTTC	TRBV7-9	few	NA	TRBJ2-4	14
CASSLLFGVGNEQFF	TGTGCCAGCAGTTTATTGTTCGGGGTCGGCAATGAGCAGTTCTTC	TRBV27	NA	NA	TRBJ2-1	15
CASSKEASLSYNEQFF	TGTGCCAGCAGCAAGGAGGCTAGCTTGAGCTACAATGAGCAGTTCTTC	TRBV2	once	NA	TRBJ2-1	16
CASSEGSYSFYGYTF	TGTGCCAGCAGCGAAGGAAGCTATTCCTTTTATGGCTACACCTTC	TRBV5-4	NA	NA	TRBJ1-2	15
CASSQASVYNEQFF	TGTGCCAGCAGCCAAGCTAGCGTTTACAATGAGCAGTTCTTC	TRBV14	NA	NA	TRBJ2-1	14
CASSESGVGTGELFF	TGCGCCAGCAGTGAATCAGGGGTTGGCACCGGGGAGCTGTTTTTT	TRBV10-1	medium-sized	NA	TRBJ2-2	15
CAWSQGHSTDTQYF	TGTGCCTGGAGTCAGGGGCATAGCACAGATACGCAGTATTTT	TRBV30	NA	NA	TRBJ2-3	14
CASSPDRGETEAFF	TGTGCCAGCTCGCCAGACAGGGGGGAGACTGAAGCTTTCTTT	TRBV18	few	TRBD1	TRBJ1-1	14
CAISPDLRSGNTIYF	TGTGCCATCAGTCCCGACCTGAGATCTGGAAACACCATATATTTT	TRBV10-3	NA	NA	TRBJ1-3	15
CASRPRTGDLWETQYF	TGCGCCAGCAGACCAAGGACAGGGGATTTGTGGGAGACCCAGTACTTC	TRBV5-1	NA	TRBD1	TRBJ2-5	16
CASSHSLDGAYEQYF	TGCGCCAGCAGCCACTCCCTTGACGGAGCCTACGAGCAGTACTTC	TRBV4-1	few	NA	TRBJ2-7	15
CASSRQGAREQYF	TGTGCCAGTAGTAGACAGGGGGCGCGTGAGCAGTACTTC	TRBV19	NA	TRBD1	TRBJ2-7	13
CASSQVHWLSGNTIYF	TGTGCCAGCAGCCAAGTTCATTGGCTCTCTGGAAACACCATATATTTT	TRBV14	NA	NA	TRBJ1-3	16
CASSLRLAGGYNEQFF	TGCGCCAGCAGCTTGAGGCTAGCGGGAGGATACAATGAGCAGTTCTTC	TRBV5-1	NA	TRBD2	TRBJ2-1	16
CASSTNQRTTGELFF	TGTGCCAGCAGTACCAATCAGCGGACCACCGGGGAGCTGTTTTTT	TRBV28	NA	NA	TRBJ2-2	15
CASSPQTGVVYEQYF	TGTGCCAGCAGCCCCCAGACAGGGGTCGTCTACGAGCAGTACTTC	TRBV11-2	NA	TRBD1	TRBJ2-7	15